A single T cell receptor (beta chain) is shown here with its context. The data were obtained in a study of CXCR3-negative and CXCR3-positive naive CD8 T cells. The length of the CDR3 is 12 residues. CDR1 is DFQATT, CDR2 SNEGSKA, per germline (reference sequence). UMI-labeled TRB cDNA libraries were prepared by 5' RACE. TCRdb processed the 5' RACE reads again and assigns one entry to each CDR3 protein, with no DNA. This sample carries 28,000 or so distinct CDR3 sequences, with less than 3.5% going to the ten biggest clones. The TCR originated in a human donor in good health. Some clones in this sample may be carry-over from other donors' samples. The sample taken for sequencing was naive CXCR3- CD8+ T cells from blood. The subset denotes: CD45RO-CCR7+CD27+CD95- naive CD8+ T cells lacking CXCR3 (TNR3-). The gene calls are TRBV20-1 and TRBJ2-1; TCRdb lists TRBD2, though no DNA is available to test this call. CDR3 protein: CSASRLAYEQFF.